The 32 T cell receptor beta chains in this list originate from one sample, sequenced in a study of T cell clones after liver transplantation. Produced via immunoSEQ multiplex PCR; TCRdb's table is partial and in-frame only. Altogether 50,000 to 55,000 clones are present, roughly 70% being singletons, with the ten largest covering 9.5% to 10%. This specimen consisted of CD4+ T cells from blood, obtained approximately 54 months after liver transplant. The receptors originated from a human patient who received a liver transplant. The graft donor may be the source of some T cells.

A note on this clone: The junction does not match germline at one end; this may be a read error. V usage is TRBV28 and J usage is TRBJ2-7; D is ambiguous. The CDR3 covers 12 residues. CDR1 is MDHEN and CDR2 is SYDVKM in the germline V gene. Written as DNA, the CDR3 is TGTGCCAGCAGTTCCAGCTCCCAGGTTTTGGACTTC. Translated, it gives CASSSSSQVLDF.

This clone has a single count. V usage is TRBV15 and J usage is TRBJ1-1; a possible D gene is TRBD1 (5 bases). The CDR3 sequence is 15 residues long. Trimming took off 4 bases at V and 5 bases at J, with 17 bases between the two ends. Germline lookup yields CDR1 LNHNV and CDR2 YYDKDF (reference sequence). The DNA of the CDR3 is TGTGCCACCAGCACCAGATCTCAGGGAGGGACTGAAGCTTTCTTT. This gives the protein CATSTRSQGGTEAFF.

The rearrangement links TRBV4-1 to TRBJ1-3; D unresolved. This CDR3 spans 16 amino acids. Trimming took off 3 bases at V and 0 bases at J, with 12 bases between the two ends. From germline, CDR1 is MGHRA and CDR2 YSYEKL. The chain's CDR3 is CASSQDGRRSGNTIYF. Here the CDR3 DNA reads TGCGCCAGCAGCCAGGATGGACGCCGCTCTGGAAACACCATATATTTT.

This clone has a single count. The chain recombines TRBV6-6 with TRBJ1-2, with TRBD1 matching 7 bases. The V segment lost 0 bases and the J segment 8 bases; nucleotides outside the gene matches: 9. CDR1 MNHNY and CDR2 SVGAGI come from the germline V gene (reference sequence). CDR3 length: 15 residues. As DNA, the CDR3 is TGTGCCAGCAGTTACTCCCCGGGGGCAGGGGGAGGCTACACCTTC. Translating gives CASSYSPGAGGGYTF.

This chain's CDR3 is CASSSWGAEGNQPQHF. The CDR3 DNA is TGTGCCAGCAGCTCTTGGGGGGCGGAGGGCAATCAGCCCCAGCATTTT. The chain couples TRBV5-8 to TRBJ1-5; a possible D gene is TRBD1 (6 bases). Germline CDR1 is SGHTS and CDR2 is YDEGEE. The CDR3 contains 16 residues. The V end lost 3 bases, the J end lost 2 bases, and 15 bases lay between the germline ends. The full variable domain, its missing parts supplied by reference TRBV5-8 and TRBJ1-5, is EAGVTQSPTHLIKTRGQQATLRCSPISGHTSVYWYQQALGLGLQFLLWYDEGEERNRGNFPPRFSGRQFPNYSSELNVNALELEDSALYLCASSSWGAEGNQPQHFGDGTRLSIL.

The chain combines TRBV29-1 with TRBJ2-7; 10 nucleotides align to TRBD2. V trimming: 1 base; J trimming: 3 bases; junction bases outside the gene matches: 6. CDR3 size: 15 residues. CDR1 is SQVTM and CDR2 is ANQGSEA in the germline V gene. DNA for the CDR3: TGCAGCGTTGAAGGTGGCCTAGCGGGGGACTACGAGCAGTACTTC. Translation gives CSVEGGLAGDYEQYF.

This chain links TRBV7-2 with TRBJ2-3; D assignment may be TRBD1 or TRBD2 (5 bases each). The V gene's germline CDR1 is SGHTA and CDR2 FQGNSA. Between the trimmed V and J ends, which lost 3 bases and 2 bases, there was a span of 12 bases. This CDR3 spans 15 amino acids. This CDR3 is CASSLGRDLTDTQYF. CDR3 nucleotides: TGTGCCAGCAGCTTGGGACGCGACCTCACAGATACGCAGTATTTT.

This clone was recorded only once. The genes are TRBV19 and TRBJ1-1; D is unclear. V was cut by 4 bases and J by 1 base, with 7 bases left in between. CDR3 length: 13 residues. In germline, CDR1 is LNHDA, CDR2 SQIVND (reference sequence). The CDR3 spells CASSTVQNTEAFF. CDR3 nucleotides: TGTGCCAGTAGTACCGTGCAGAACACTGAAGCTTTCTTT.

The rearrangement joins TRBV11-2 to TRBJ2-2; D tentatively fits TRBD1 or TRBD2 (5 bases each). The germline CDR1 and CDR2 sequences are SGHAT and FQNNGV. The CDR3 extends over 13 amino acids. The V end lost 5 bases, the J end lost 8 bases, and 12 bases lay between the germline ends. The CDR3 spells CASSEGSGGELFF. The CDR3 coding sequence is TGTGCCAGCAGCGAGGGGTCTGGAGGGGAGCTGTTTTTT.

This clone was picked up a small number of times. This chain links TRBV5-1 with TRBJ1-1, with 7 positions matching TRBD1. The J segment lost 0 bases and the V segment lost 0 bases, leaving 5 bases of the junction unmatched. The V gene's germline CDR1 is SGHRS and CDR2 YFSETQ. The CDR3 spans 16 residues. The CDR3 region is CASSLAGTAMNTEAFF. CDR3 DNA: TGCGCCAGCAGCTTGGCAGGGACAGCCATGAACACTGAAGCTTTCTTT.

The rearrangement joins TRBV9 to TRBJ2-2; no clear D. The CDR3 sequence is 13 residues long. Germline lookup yields CDR1 SGDLS and CDR2 YYNGEE. Between the trimmed V and J ends, which lost 0 bases and 4 bases, there was a span of 4 bases. The CDR3, as DNA: TGTGCCAGCAGCGTAGCTGGCACCGGGGAGCTGTTTTTT. Protein sequence: CASSVAGTGELFF.

CDR3 sequence (DNA): TGTGCCAGCAGTCAACGTGCTTACTCCTACAATGAGCAGTTCTTC. Protein: CASSQRAYSYNEQFF. This sequence joins TRBV4-2 and TRBJ2-1; D gene ambiguous. The CDR3 spans 15 residues. The germline V and J ends were trimmed by 6 bases and 0 bases, with 12 bases remaining between them. CDR1 is LGHNA and CDR2 is YNFKEQ in the germline V gene.

The chain links TRBV6-4 to TRBJ2-1; 8 bases map to TRBD1. CDR3 length: 14 amino acids. CDR1 MRHNA and CDR2 SNTAGT come from the germline V gene. The junction had 7 bases not matched to a gene; V was cut back by 3 bases and J by 9 bases. CDR3 in DNA: TGTGCCAGCAGTGAAAGGGGACAGGCGGGTGAGCAGTTCTTC. This sequence encodes CASSERGQAGEQFF.

This clone has a handful of counts. The rearrangement uses TRBV10-1 and TRBJ2-3; D remains ambiguous. The V end was cut by 6 bases, the J end by 0 bases, with 10 bases between. CDR3 length: 14 amino acids. CDR1 and CDR2 (germline): WNHNN, SYGVQD (reference sequence). In nucleotides, the CDR3 is TGCGCCAGCAGCCTCGGACGGAGCACAGATACGCAGTATTTT. It translates to CASSLGRSTDTQYF.

This chain joins TRBV4-2 and TRBJ2-7, with unresolved D. CDR3 size: 16 residues. The V gene's germline CDR1 is LGHNA and CDR2 YNFKEQ. The V end lost 0 bases, the J end lost 5 bases, and 17 bases lay between the germline ends. CDR3 in amino acids: CASSQETPGFGNEQYF. The CDR3 DNA sequence: TGTGCCAGCAGCCAAGAGACGCCCGGGTTTGGGAACGAGCAGTACTTC.

This clone was observed many times. In the same sample, other DNA sequences code for this CDR3. This chain joins TRBV29-1 and TRBJ1-2; no clear D. The germline V and J ends were trimmed by 5 bases and 2 bases, with 6 bases remaining between them. The CDR3 is 11 amino acids. In germline, CDR1 is SQVTM, CDR2 ANQGSEA. The CDR3 is CSVYTNYGYTF. The DNA for the CDR3 is TGCAGCGTTTACACCAACTATGGCTACACCTTC.

The gene calls are TRBV19 and TRBJ2-1; D perhaps matches TRBD2 (6 bases). The CDR3 spans 14 residues. Germline V gives CDR1 LNHDA, CDR2 SQIVND (reference sequence). Trimming pared 4 bases from V and 5 bases from J, leaving 12 bases between. The CDR3 loop is CASSTGGVNNEQFF. CDR3 in DNA: TGTGCCAGTAGTACTGGAGGGGTGAACAATGAGCAGTTCTTC.

This clone was detected only once. The chain couples TRBV28 to TRBJ2-3, with 11 bases matching TRBD1. Unmatched junction bases numbered 8, after V lost 4 bases and J lost 5 bases. The length of the CDR3 is 16 residues. Germline CDR1 MDHEN, CDR2 SYDVKM. CDR3 in DNA: TGTGCCAGCAGTTCTCCAGGGACAGGGGGAAGAGATACGCAGTATTTT. Its protein is CASSSPGTGGRDTQYF.

This chain uses TRBV19 with TRBJ2-5; D not certain. This CDR3 has 15 amino acids. Trimming pared 3 bases from V and 5 bases from J, leaving 16 bases between. Germline V lookup: CDR1 LNHDA, CDR2 SQIVND (reference sequence). CDR3 bases: TGTGCCAGTAGTATCGGCGGTTCCCAATTGGAGACCCAGTACTTC. This translates into CASSIGGSQLETQYF.

J is TRBJ2-7 and V is TRBV28; D is unclear. Germline V gene lookup returns CDR1 MDHEN and CDR2 SYDVKM. This CDR3 spans 15 amino acids. The V end lost 6 bases, the J end lost 0 bases, and 15 bases lay between the germline ends. DNA for the CDR3: TGTGCCAGCAGCCTGCAGAATCCGAGCTCCTACGAGCAGTACTTC. Its protein product is CASSLQNPSSYEQYF.

J is TRBJ2-7 and V is TRBV6-1; D call uncertain. Germline CDR1 reads MNHNS; CDR2 reads SASEGT. This CDR3 has 11 amino acids. The V end lost 3 bases, the J end lost 6 bases, and 6 bases lay between the germline ends. In DNA, the CDR3 is TGTGCCAGCAGTGAGTGGGTCGAGCAGTACTTC. Amino acid sequence: CASSEWVEQYF.

The chain carries TRBV28 and TRBJ2-6, with D possibly being TRBD2 (5 bases). The V and J ends lost 4 bases and 2 bases respectively, with 9 bases between them. Germline CDR1 and CDR2: MDHEN and SYDVKM. The CDR3 consists of 15 residues. DNA of the CDR3: TGTGCCAGCAGTTCTAGCTGGGCTGGGGCCAACGTCCTGACTTTC. This translates into CASSSSWAGANVLTF.

This chain uses TRBV23-1 with TRBJ1-1, with unresolved D. TRBV23-1 is assigned to the ORF class and has an uncertain function. The CDR3 totals 14 residues. V was trimmed by 7 bases and J by 0 bases, leaving 12 bases between them. This CDR3 reads CASTLPSVNTEAFF. CDR3 coding DNA: TGCGCCAGCACCCTCCCCTCCGTGAACACTGAAGCTTTCTTT.

This clone occurred once. This rearrangement joins TRBV5-4 to TRBJ1-6; D is ambiguous. Germline loops: CDR1 SGHNT, CDR2 YYREEE (reference sequence). Deletions cut 0 bases from V and 7 bases from J, with 11 bases between. The CDR3 contains 15 residues. As DNA, the CDR3 is TGTGCCAGCAGCTTGGACGGCAGCAGGAATTCACCCCTCCACTTT. It encodes CASSLDGSRNSPLHF. Combining the CDR3 with reference TRBV5-4 and TRBJ1-6 gives the whole variable domain ETGVTQSPTHLIKTRGQQVTLRCSSQSGHNTVSWYQQALGQGPQFIFQYYREEENGRGNFPPRFSGLQFPNYSSELNVNALELDDSALYLCASSLDGSRNSPLHFGNGTRLTVT.

The gene calls are TRBV5-4 and TRBJ2-7; D possibly uses TRBD1 or TRBD2 (5 bases each). CDR1 and CDR2 from the germline V gene are SGHNT and YYREEE (reference sequence). The V end lost 0 bases, the J end lost 4 bases, and 11 bases lay between the germline ends. The CDR3 runs to 14 residues. CDR3 DNA: TGTGCCAGCAGCTTGGAGGGGAGTAGGTACGAGCAGTACTTC. Its translation is CASSLEGSRYEQYF.

The chain has TRBV15 and TRBJ1-5; D is ambiguous. Trimming stripped 5 bases from V and 2 bases from J, with 16 bases between. CDR3 length equals 16 residues. Germline CDR1 is LNHNV and CDR2 is YYDKDF (reference sequence). The CDR3 is CATSPPGRVRNQPQHF. CDR3 nucleotide sequence: TGTGCCACCAGCCCCCCCGGAAGGGTACGCAATCAGCCCCAGCATTTT.

This clone was counted a few times. This chain joins TRBV19 and TRBJ2-2; maybe TRBD1 (5 bases). CDR1 LNHDA and CDR2 SQIVND come from the germline V gene (reference sequence). The CDR3 has 13 residues. Trimming removed 6 bases from V and 5 bases from J, with 10 bases in between. The CDR3 protein is CASSQGSTGELFF. The DNA for the CDR3 is TGTGCCAGTAGCCAGGGAAGTACCGGGGAGCTGTTTTTT.

The chain has TRBV4-2 and TRBJ2-6, with 7 bases matching TRBD1. This CDR3 region has 16 residues. Trimming removed 5 bases from V and 1 base from J; junction bases left unmatched: 5. Germline V gives CDR1 LGHNA, CDR2 YNFKEQ. CDR3 loop: CASSSGQPSGANVLTF. CDR3 DNA: TGTGCCAGCAGCTCGGGACAGCCATCTGGGGCCAACGTCCTGACTTTC.

The CDR3 spells CASSDVMETQYF. As DNA, the CDR3 is TGTGCCAGCAGTGATGTAATGGAGACCCAGTACTTC. This sequence joins TRBV2 and TRBJ2-5; D unclear. The CDR3 totals 12 residues. With 3 bases removed from V and 5 bases from J, the gap between germline ends came to 7 bases. CDR1 SNHLY and CDR2 FYNNEI come from the germline V gene.

This clone has a handful of counts. The V gene is TRBV18, the J gene TRBJ1-3; D unclear. This CDR3 has 14 residues. The germline V gene encodes CDR1 KGHSH and CDR2 LQKENI. Between the trimmed V and J ends, which lost 8 bases and 0 bases, there was a span of 11 bases. As DNA, the CDR3 is TGTGCCAGCGCCTCGGAAGGCTCTGGAAACACCATATATTTT. This translates into CASASEGSGNTIYF. The variable domain in full, completed from reference TRBV18 and TRBJ1-3, reads NAGVMQNPRHLVRRRGQEARLRCSPMKGHSHVYWYRQLPEEGLKFMVYLQKENIIDESGMPKERFSAEFPKEGPSILRIQQVVRGDSAAYFCASASEGSGNTIYFGEGSWLTVV.

This clone was seen a single time. The chain has TRBV5-5 and TRBJ2-1; D is perhaps TRBD1 (5 bases). Trimming stripped 3 bases from V and 4 bases from J, with 11 bases between. CDR1 and CDR2 (germline): SGHKS, YYEKEE (reference sequence). The CDR3 spans 14 residues. The CDR3 sequence is CASSWPGIYNEQFF. Here the CDR3 DNA reads TGTGCCAGCAGCTGGCCAGGGATTTACAATGAGCAGTTCTTC.

Many counts were recorded for this clone. The gene calls are TRBV7-9 and TRBJ2-1; D ambiguous. Germline V gene sequence: CDR1 SEHNR, CDR2 FQNEAQ (reference sequence). There are 16 residues in the CDR3. Trimming pared 2 bases from V and 0 bases from J, leaving 11 bases between. The CDR3 is CASSLLVKSSYNEQFF. CDR3 coding DNA: TGTGCCAGCAGCTTACTAGTCAAAAGCTCCTACAATGAGCAGTTCTTC.